The present T cell receptor (beta chain) was sequenced within a study of beta chain features in type 1 diabetes (dated by TCRdb to the late 2010s). Some background on the complete study: Patients and healthy donors did not differ in mean age, gender distribution, total cell number or subset yield. A total of around 110,000,000 sorted cells were examined across all samples, and a strong correlation was observed between cell number per subset and RNA yield. Naive and central memory subsets were obtained from all 30 or so donors, but regulatory and stem cell-like memory subsets were isolated from only 8 patients and about eight healthy donors. In the study, TCRB repertoires of sorted circulating CD4+ T cell subsets from recently diagnosed type 1 diabetes patients were compared with those of matched healthy donors.

The entire isolated RNA was reverse transcribed using the High Capacity cDNA Reverse Transcription Kit, and thus expressed TCRB transcripts were sequenced. Deep immunoSEQ sequencing was performed on naive, central memory and regulatory T cell samples, with an average of roughly 3.5 million total reads per sample. After sorted cells were lysed in RLT buffer, RNA was extracted with DNase-treated RNeasy Micro or Mini kits, with the choice depending on cell number. Each cell subset was processed separately to prevent cross-contamination, with patient and healthy donor samples processed together. The immunoSEQ multiplex PCR was used to amplify TCRB sequences from cDNA, generating 87-bp fragments that spanned the CDR3 region. Sequencing of the amplicons was done on the Illumina HiSeq platform. The original pipeline was this. Synthetic template baselines were used to correct PCR bias computationally, reads within Hamming distance 2 were collapsed together, and singletons that could not be merged were discarded. Reads were aligned against IMGT so that V, D and J genes, CDR3 length and insertions or deletions at six rearrangement sites could be assigned. Within each subset, clonotype counts were normalized to sorted cell number, and only after that were true diversity and Gini coefficients computed with the tcR R package. The overlap coefficient, calculated on TCRB nucleotide sequences, was used to quantify repertoire sharing. As a proxy for the pre-selection repertoire, out-of-frame TCRB sequences from naive cells were analyzed. TCRdb obtained this table from immuneACCESS and retained in-frame rearrangements with V and J assigned. These tables miss some clones; where compared with another copy, unresolved V genes account for less than half of the shortfall, and the remainder is unexplained. The V and J calls and the clone size are those of that table, but D and trimming were determined from the DNA. The sample table lists 600,000 or so clones, around an eighth of them with a count of one. The ten largest make up 0.03% to 0.045% of the sample.

Broad study findings and their caveats: HLA sub-analyses involved small numbers of individuals, so any influence of HLA type on TCRB rearrangement remained unresolved. Patients with type 1 diabetes made fewer insertions and deleted more nucleotides at VDJ recombination sites, implying thymic rearrangement abnormalities. In all four CD4+ subsets, TCRB CDR3 length was moderately but significantly shorter in type 1 diabetes patients. Shorter templates might have been favored by PCR, but patient and control samples were amplified and corrected together, so both groups would have been affected equally by any skew. Sequencing cDNA rather than genomic DNA could over-represent highly expressing activated cells, although activation and CD3 levels did not differ between groups. Naive, central memory and regulatory TCRB repertoires appeared to be more similar among patients than among healthy donors.

Points on this clone: Its antigen is still unknown. Qualities for individual bases were not recorded, and no much larger clone is one base off.

Each donor gave one peripheral blood draw, roughly 0.12 L on average, collected into heparinised tubes. A BD FACSAria II and a panel including CD45RO, CCR7, CD25, CD127, CD95 and CD27 were used to sort naive, central memory, regulatory and stem cell-like memory CD4+ T cells. All sorted populations exceeded 95% purity. PBMCs were isolated right away by Lymphoprep density gradient centrifugation and were stained directly, without culture. So that batch effects would be minimized, each experiment stained and sorted samples in pairs, pairing one healthy donor with one patient. The CDR3 numbers 17 residues from cysteine through phenylalanine. Here the CDR3 DNA is all that survives: 51 bases in frame from base 1. Compared with germline, V lacks 0 bases and J lacks 2 bases; bases without a gene match: 9. The CDR1 and CDR2 encoded by the germline V gene (reference sequence) are LNHNV and YYDKDF.

This clonotype was sampled from a man aged 18 to 29 with type 1 diabetes. The V and J segments used are TRBV15 and TRBJ2-5, and 7 junction bases match TRBD1. The sequenced material came from naive CD4+ T cells from blood. The cell subset or site label of this sample denotes: true naive CD4+ T cells. The sequence in DNA is TGTGCCACCAGCAGAGATCGGGCCAGGGGGTTTCAAGAGACCCAGTACTTC. It encodes CATSRDRARGFQETQYF.